These T cell receptor beta chains were read from a single sample in a study of shared clonotypes between healthy human individuals. The protocol was immunoSEQ multiplex PCR, while the TCRdb copy is restricted to in-frame clones and leaves out a portion. There are over 2 million clones in the sample; 80% to 95% occur only once, and around 0.4% lies in the top ten. The specimen sequenced was naive CD4+ T cells from PBMCs. The receptors originated from a man aged 18 to 30 in good health. Some clones in this sample may be carry-over from other donors' samples. CDR3s include the opening cysteine and the closing phenylalanine or tryptophan. Each record gives: D gene, V gene, J gene, clone size, CDR3 protein, CDR3 DNA. A D gene is named only where the DNA matches it firmly. Expanded clones are given a class, and other clones once, few, many or no size at all.

NA,TRBV11-3,TRBJ2-1,NA,CASSLDRGPYNEQFF,TGTGCCAGCAGCTTAGATAGGGGTCCCTACAATGAGCAGTTCTTC
TRBD2,TRBV10-1,TRBJ2-3,once,CASSERAGSGRAGDTQYF,TGCGCCAGCAGTGAGAGGGCGGGAAGCGGGAGGGCCGGAGATACGCAGTATTTT
TRBD1,TRBV18,TRBJ1-4,NA,CATARDSNEKLFF,TGTGCCACTGCGCGGGACAGTAATGAAAAACTGTTTTTT
NA,TRBV29-1,TRBJ1-1,few,CSVLLVRGAEAFF,TGCAGCGTTCTACTAGTGCGAGGCGCTGAAGCTTTCTTT
NA,TRBV14,TRBJ1-1,NA,CASSQWFRGQPNTEAFF,TGTGCCAGCAGCCAATGGTTTCGAGGACAGCCGAACACTGAAGCTTTCTTT
NA,TRBV7-3,TRBJ1-1,NA,CASSNRDTEAFF,TGTGCCAGCAGTAACAGGGACACTGAAGCTTTCTTT
NA,TRBV19,TRBJ2-1,NA,CASSSWGSGQFF,TGTGCCAGTAGTAGTTGGGGTTCGGGGCAGTTCTTC
NA,TRBV28,TRBJ2-1,NA,CASTPPGQADEQFF,TGTGCCAGCACCCCTCCGGGGCAGGCGGATGAGCAGTTCTTC
TRBD1,TRBV18,TRBJ2-6,NA,CASTRQGAAGANVLTF,TGTGCCAGCACGCGGCAGGGGGCGGCTGGGGCCAACGTCCTGACTTTC
NA,TRBV27,TRBJ2-4,once,CASSFGGLGIQYF,TGTGCCAGCAGTTTTGGGGGTCTCGGCATTCAGTACTTC
TRBD2,TRBV7-9,TRBJ2-3,NA,CASSPSGRGSDTQYF,TGTGCCAGCAGTCCTAGCGGGAGGGGTTCAGATACGCAGTATTTT
NA,TRBV9,TRBJ2-5,NA,CASSVLGLQETQYF,TGTGCCAGCAGCGTTCTAGGACTTCAAGAGACCCAGTACTTC
TRBD2,TRBV14,TRBJ2-1,NA,CASSRTTSGFYNEQFF,TGTGCCAGCAGCCGCACAACTAGCGGGTTTTACAATGAGCAGTTCTTC
NA,TRBV29-1,TRBJ2-4,few,CSVVGRNIQYF,TGCAGCGTTGTGGGCAGAAACATTCAGTACTTC
TRBD1,TRBV4-1,TRBJ2-7,NA,CASSQDPHRGLGYEQYF,TGCGCCAGCAGCCAAGACCCCCACAGGGGGCTGGGGTACGAGCAGTACTTC
NA,TRBV7-9,TRBJ1-6,NA,CASGTSNSPLHF,TGTGCCAGCGGGACCTCCAATTCACCCCTCCACTTT
NA,TRBV4-2,TRBJ1-1,NA,CASSPKTAHTEAFF,TGTGCCAGCAGCCCAAAGACAGCCCACACTGAAGCTTTCTTT
TRBD2,TRBV7-3,TRBJ2-5,NA,CASSPGLADPQETQYF,TGTGCCAGCAGCCCGGGACTAGCGGACCCCCAAGAGACCCAGTACTTC
NA,TRBV19,TRBJ1-5,NA,CASSVALGSQPQHF,TGTGCCAGTAGTGTAGCGTTAGGGAGTCAGCCCCAGCATTTT
NA,TRBV6-5,TRBJ1-1,NA,CASSSSPITEAFF,TGTGCCAGCAGTTCCTCCCCAATCACTGAAGCTTTCTTT
NA,TRBV7-2,TRBJ2-1,NA,CASSPLAWRQSYNEQFF,TGTGCCAGCAGCCCATTAGCTTGGAGGCAATCCTACAATGAGCAGTTCTTC
NA,TRBV5-4,TRBJ2-3,NA,CASSASWRVLTGADTQYF,TGTGCCAGCAGCGCTTCCTGGCGGGTCCTAACGGGCGCAGATACGCAGTATTTT
TRBD2,TRBV5-6,TRBJ2-3,NA,CASSLAYNGASGWTDTQYF,TGTGCCAGCAGCTTGGCCTATAATGGGGCTAGCGGGTGGACAGATACGCAGTATTTT
TRBD1,TRBV7-9,TRBJ2-5,NA,CASSSRDRGPFETQYF,TGTGCCAGCAGCTCCCGGGACAGGGGCCCTTTTGAGACCCAGTACTTC
NA,TRBV6-4,TRBJ2-7,NA,CASSDGPGYEQYF,TGTGCCAGCAGTGACGGGCCAGGCTACGAGCAGTACTTC
NA,TRBV9,TRBJ2-2,NA,CASNDLALANTGELFF,TGTGCCAGCAACGACCTAGCGCTAGCGAACACCGGGGAGCTGTTTTTT
TRBD2,TRBV5-1,TRBJ2-3,NA,CASSRGLAGADTQYF,TGCGCCAGCAGCCGAGGACTAGCGGGAGCAGATACGCAGTATTTT
NA,TRBV10-2,TRBJ2-7,NA,CASAVGYKGEQYF,TGCGCCAGCGCCGTCGGGTATAAGGGCGAGCAGTACTTC
TRBD2,TRBV11-2,TRBJ2-7,NA,CASSLVGGAGSGSTYEQYF,TGTGCCAGCAGCTTAGTTGGGGGGGCAGGTAGCGGGAGCACCTACGAGCAGTACTTC
TRBD1,TRBV29-1,TRBJ2-7,NA,CSVRTGGPYEQYF,TGCAGCGTCCGGACAGGGGGGCCCTACGAGCAGTACTTC
TRBD1,TRBV7-9,TRBJ1-2,NA,CASRREGQGSNYGYTF,TGTGCCAGCAGGAGGGAAGGACAGGGGAGTAACTATGGCTACACCTTC
NA,TRBV2,TRBJ1-5,NA,CASSEGRGNQPQHF,TGTGCCAGCAGTGAGGGTAGGGGTAATCAGCCCCAGCATTTT
NA,TRBV7-2,TRBJ1-2,NA,CASSTRAGRVGYTF,TGTGCCAGCAGCACCCGGGCAGGACGTGTCGGCTACACCTTC
NA,TRBV28,TRBJ2-7,NA,CASSLSAYEQYF,TGTGCCAGCAGTTTATCGGCCTACGAGCAGTACTTC
TRBD2,TRBV28,TRBJ2-7,NA,CASSITSGRVNEQYF,TGTGCCAGCAGTATAACTAGCGGGAGGGTGAACGAGCAGTACTTC
TRBD1,TRBV11-2,TRBJ2-5,once,CASSSGQNRGRLETQYF,TGTGCCAGCAGCTCAGGGCAGAACAGGGGGCGCTTAGAGACCCAGTACTTC
NA,TRBV6-1,TRBJ2-3,NA,CASGFYDTQYF,TGTGCCAGCGGGTTTTACGATACGCAGTATTTT
NA,TRBV5-1,TRBJ2-7,NA,CASSIRTNTGSGEQYF,TGCGCCAGCAGCATCCGGACAAATACAGGGAGTGGGGAGCAGTACTTC
TRBD1,TRBV5-6,TRBJ1-2,NA,CASSLWDRGLGYTF,TGTGCCAGCAGCTTATGGGACAGAGGATTGGGCTACACCTTC
NA,TRBV2,TRBJ1-1,NA,CASSTESGTEAFF,TGTGCCAGCAGTACCGAGTCTGGCACTGAAGCTTTCTTT
TRBD2,TRBV18,TRBJ2-1,NA,CASSPFDLAGVEQFF,TGTGCCAGCTCACCCTTCGATCTCGCGGGAGTTGAGCAGTTCTTC
NA,TRBV2,TRBJ1-2,NA,CASSSIGKNYGYTF,TGTGCCAGCAGTTCCATCGGTAAGAACTATGGCTACACCTTC
NA,TRBV18,TRBJ2-7,NA,CASSPDRLYEQYF,TGTGCCAGCTCACCGGACAGACTCTACGAGCAGTACTTC
TRBD2,TRBV5-1,TRBJ2-1,NA,CASSWGLAGEGYEQFF,TGCGCCAGCAGCTGGGGACTAGCGGGAGAAGGCTATGAGCAGTTCTTC
TRBD1,TRBV14,TRBJ2-7,NA,CASSPRDRGRMDEQYF,TGTGCCAGCAGCCCCCGGGACAGGGGCCGGATGGACGAGCAGTACTTC
NA,TRBV29-1,TRBJ2-3,NA,CSVGADDADTQYF,TGCAGCGTTGGGGCGGACGATGCAGATACGCAGTATTTT
NA,TRBV19,TRBJ2-7,NA,CASNKGYSGSYEQYF,TGTGCCAGTAATAAGGGGTACAGCGGGTCCTACGAGCAGTACTTC
NA,TRBV28,TRBJ2-1,NA,CASSFRGGGYNEQFF,TGTGCCAGCAGTTTTCGTGGGGGCGGCTACAATGAGCAGTTCTTC
NA,TRBV5-1,TRBJ1-1,once,CASSLAAANTEAFF,TGCGCCAGCAGCTTGGCCGCAGCTAACACTGAAGCTTTCTTT
NA,TRBV5-1,TRBJ1-1,NA,CASSDAGPHLNTEAFF,TGCGCCAGCAGCGATGCGGGGCCTCATCTGAACACTGAAGCTTTCTTT
TRBD1,TRBV2,TRBJ1-1,few,CASSFGQGNTEAFF,TGTGCCAGCAGTTTCGGACAGGGGAACACTGAAGCTTTCTTT
NA,TRBV5-6,TRBJ1-2,NA,CASSLPGQPRGYTF,TGTGCCAGCAGCTTGCCCGGACAGCCGCGCGGCTACACCTTC
NA,TRBV5-1,TRBJ2-3,NA,CASSLLRRLNTRSTDTQYF,TGCGCCAGCAGCTTGCTGCGTCGACTGAACACAAGATCCACAGATACGCAGTATTTT
NA,TRBV11-3,TRBJ2-7,NA,CASSLGPTGGSGEQYF,TGTGCCAGCAGCTTGGGACCCACAGGAGGAAGCGGCGAGCAGTACTTC
TRBD2,TRBV2,TRBJ2-2,NA,CASNSVAGGLTGELFF,TGTGCCAGCAACAGTGTAGCGGGAGGGTTGACCGGGGAGCTGTTTTTT